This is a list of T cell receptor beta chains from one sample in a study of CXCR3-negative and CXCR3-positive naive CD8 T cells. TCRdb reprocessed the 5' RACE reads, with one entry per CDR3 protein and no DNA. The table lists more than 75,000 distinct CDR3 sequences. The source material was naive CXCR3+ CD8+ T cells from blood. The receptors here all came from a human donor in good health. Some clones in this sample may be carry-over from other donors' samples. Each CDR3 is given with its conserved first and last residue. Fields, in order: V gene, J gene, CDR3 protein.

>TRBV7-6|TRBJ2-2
CASSLVGGRAPGELFF
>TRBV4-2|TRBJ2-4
CASGQESVSDIQYF
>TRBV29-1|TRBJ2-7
CSVELGQPMSYEQYF
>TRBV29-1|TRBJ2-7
CSVEDDSYEQYF
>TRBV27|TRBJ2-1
CASMGPLYNEQFF
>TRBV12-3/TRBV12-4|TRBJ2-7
CASRSTAQGPYEQYF
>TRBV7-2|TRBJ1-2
CASSLAPGDYGYTF
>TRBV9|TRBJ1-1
CASSPQGRPEAFF
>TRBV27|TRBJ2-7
CASRMRAGGPYEQYF
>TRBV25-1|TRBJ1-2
CAQFNRDSPNYGYTF
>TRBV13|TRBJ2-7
CASSLTLAGSYEQYF
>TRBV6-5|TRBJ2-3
CASSRLAGGPSTDTQYF
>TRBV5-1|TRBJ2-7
CASSLVVQVGYEQYF
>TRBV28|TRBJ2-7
CASSLRDKTYEQYF
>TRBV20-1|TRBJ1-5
CSATPAGYNQPQHF
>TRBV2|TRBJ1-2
CASEPENYGYTF
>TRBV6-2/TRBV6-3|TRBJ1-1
CASSYSRDRGFTEAFF
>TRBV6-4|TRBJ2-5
CASSGTSGGYNEQLF
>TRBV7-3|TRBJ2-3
CASSVTSGADTQYF
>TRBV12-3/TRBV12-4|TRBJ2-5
CASSSTSGEEETQYF
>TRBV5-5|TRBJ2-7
CASSLGWPGRSYEQYF
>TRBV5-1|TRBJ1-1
CASSLGVASMNTEAFF
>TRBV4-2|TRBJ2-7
CASSRAPSEAYEQYF